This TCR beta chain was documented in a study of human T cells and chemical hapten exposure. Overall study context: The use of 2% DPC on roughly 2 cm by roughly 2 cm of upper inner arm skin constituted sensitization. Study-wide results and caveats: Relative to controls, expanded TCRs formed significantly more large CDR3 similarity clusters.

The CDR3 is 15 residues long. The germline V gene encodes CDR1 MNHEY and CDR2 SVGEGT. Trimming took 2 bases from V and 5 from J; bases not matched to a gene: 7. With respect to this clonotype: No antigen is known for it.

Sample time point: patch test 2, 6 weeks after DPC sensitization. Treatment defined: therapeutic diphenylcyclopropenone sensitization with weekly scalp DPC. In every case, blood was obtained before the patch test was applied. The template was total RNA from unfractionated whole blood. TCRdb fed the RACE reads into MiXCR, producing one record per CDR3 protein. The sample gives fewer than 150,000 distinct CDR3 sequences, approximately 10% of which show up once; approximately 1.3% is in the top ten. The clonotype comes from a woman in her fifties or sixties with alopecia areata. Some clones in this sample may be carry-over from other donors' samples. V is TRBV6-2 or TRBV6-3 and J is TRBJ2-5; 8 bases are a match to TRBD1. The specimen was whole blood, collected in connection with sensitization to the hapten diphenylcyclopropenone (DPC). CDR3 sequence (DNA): TGTGCCAGCAGTTACCGACAGGGGCGGGCGGAGACCCAGTACTTC. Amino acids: CASSYRQGRAETQYF.